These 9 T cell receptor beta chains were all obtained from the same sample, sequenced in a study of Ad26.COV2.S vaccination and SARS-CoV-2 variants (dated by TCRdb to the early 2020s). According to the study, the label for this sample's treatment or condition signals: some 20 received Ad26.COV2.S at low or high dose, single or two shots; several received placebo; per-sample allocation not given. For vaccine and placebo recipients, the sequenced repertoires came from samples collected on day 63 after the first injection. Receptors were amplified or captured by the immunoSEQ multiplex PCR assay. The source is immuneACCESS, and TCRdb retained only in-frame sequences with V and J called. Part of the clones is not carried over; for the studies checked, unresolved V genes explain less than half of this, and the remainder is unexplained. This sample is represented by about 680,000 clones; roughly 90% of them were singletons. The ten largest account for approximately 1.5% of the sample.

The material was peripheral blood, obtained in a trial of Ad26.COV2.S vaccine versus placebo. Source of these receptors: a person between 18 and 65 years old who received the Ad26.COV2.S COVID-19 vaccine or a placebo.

The CDR3 nucleotides read TGTGCCAGCTCACAGGACCGGGATGAAAAACTGTTTTTT. Translating it yields CASSQDRDEKLFF. The V gene is TRBV18, the J gene TRBJ1-4; no definite D call. This CDR3 spans 13 amino acids. Germline CDR1 and CDR2: KGHSH and LQKENI. The V gene lost 4 bases and the J gene lost 6 bases, with 9 bases spanning the gap.

CDR3 residues: CASSRQGAAGNTIYF. The CDR3, as DNA: TGTGCCAGCAGTCGACAGGGGGCAGCTGGAAACACCATATATTTT. The rearrangement links TRBV2 to TRBJ1-3; 10 positions match TRBD1. Germline lookup yields CDR1 SNHLY and CDR2 FYNNEI. The CDR3 runs to 15 residues. The junction had 3 bases not matched to a gene; V was cut back by 5 bases and J by 2 bases.

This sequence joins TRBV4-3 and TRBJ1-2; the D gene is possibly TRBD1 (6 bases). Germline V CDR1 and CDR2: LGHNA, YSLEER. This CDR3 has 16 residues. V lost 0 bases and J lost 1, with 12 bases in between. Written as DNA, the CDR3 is TGCGCCAGCAGCCAAGAGCAGAGGACAGATAACTATGGCTACACCTTC. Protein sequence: CASSQEQRTDNYGYTF.

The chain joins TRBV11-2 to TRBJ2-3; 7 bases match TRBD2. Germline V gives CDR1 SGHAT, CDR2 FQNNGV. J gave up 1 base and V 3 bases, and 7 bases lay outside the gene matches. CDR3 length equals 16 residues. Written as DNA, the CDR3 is TGTGCCAGCAGCTTCCGGGGAGGGGACCGCACAGATACGCAGTATTTT. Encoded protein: CASSFRGGDRTDTQYF.

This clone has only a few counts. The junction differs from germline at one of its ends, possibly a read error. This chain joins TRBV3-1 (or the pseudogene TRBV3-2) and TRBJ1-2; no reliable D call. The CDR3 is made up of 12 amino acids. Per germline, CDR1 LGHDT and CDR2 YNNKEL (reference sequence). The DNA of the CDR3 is TGTGCCAGCAGCCAGGAAGTCGGAGGATGTGCCTTC. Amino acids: CASSQEVGGCAF.

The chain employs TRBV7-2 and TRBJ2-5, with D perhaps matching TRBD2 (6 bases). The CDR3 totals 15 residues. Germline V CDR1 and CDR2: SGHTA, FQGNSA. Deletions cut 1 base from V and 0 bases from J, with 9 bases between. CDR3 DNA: TGTGCCAGCAGCTTAGAACTAGCCAACCAAGAGACCCAGTACTTC. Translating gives CASSLELANQETQYF. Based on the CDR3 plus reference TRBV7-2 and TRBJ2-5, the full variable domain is GAGVSQSPSNKVTEKGKDVELRCDPISGHTALYWYRQSLGQGLEFLIYFQGNSAPDKSGLPSDRFSAERTGGSVSTLTIQRTQQEDSAVYLCASSLELANQETQYFGPGTRLLVL.

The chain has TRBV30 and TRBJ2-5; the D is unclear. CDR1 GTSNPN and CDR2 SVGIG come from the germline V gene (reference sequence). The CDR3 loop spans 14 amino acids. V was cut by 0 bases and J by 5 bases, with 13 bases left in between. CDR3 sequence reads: CAWSVGLGWETQYF. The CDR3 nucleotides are TGTGCCTGGAGTGTAGGTCTGGGATGGGAGACCCAGTACTTC.

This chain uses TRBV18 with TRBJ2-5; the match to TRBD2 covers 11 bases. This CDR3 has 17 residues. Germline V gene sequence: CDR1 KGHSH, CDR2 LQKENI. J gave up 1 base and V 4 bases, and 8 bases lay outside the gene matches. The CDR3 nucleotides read TGTGCCAGCTCACTCCTGGGACTAGCGGAGCTCCAAGAGACCCAGTACTTC. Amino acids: CASSLLGLAELQETQYF.

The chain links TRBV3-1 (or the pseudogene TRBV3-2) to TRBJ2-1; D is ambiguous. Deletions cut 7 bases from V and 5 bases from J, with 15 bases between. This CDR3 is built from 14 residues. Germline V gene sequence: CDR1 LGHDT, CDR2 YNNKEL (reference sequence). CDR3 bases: TGTGCCAGCACCCTAAGGGCTCGACACAATGAGCAGTTCTTC. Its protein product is CASTLRARHNEQFF.